This TCR beta chain was captured in a study of blood T cell repertoires in COVID-19. The overall study: Acute and convalescent COVID-19 samples came from the United States, Italy and Spain.

The ends were cut back, 6 bases at V and 6 bases at J, with 11 bases in the middle. CDR1 MDHEN and CDR2 SYDVKM come from the germline V gene. This CDR3 is 12 amino acids long. Recruits, aged roughly 18 to 95 years, lived in 20 to 30 US areas. Assay: immunoSEQ multiplex PCR; the TCRdb copy retains only in-frame clones and omits some. The table has hundreds of thousands of clones, 85% to 90% seen once; the top ten hold less than 1.2%. The receptor was isolated from a man in his late teens or twenties who had recovered from COVID-19. The sample consisted of PBMCs or T cells enriched from blood (not recorded which). The gene calls are TRBV28 and TRBJ1-2; tentatively, D is TRBD1 (5 bases). CDR3 region: CASRKAGHGYTF. CDR3 in DNA: TGTGCCAGCAGAAAAGCAGGGCATGGCTACACCTTC.